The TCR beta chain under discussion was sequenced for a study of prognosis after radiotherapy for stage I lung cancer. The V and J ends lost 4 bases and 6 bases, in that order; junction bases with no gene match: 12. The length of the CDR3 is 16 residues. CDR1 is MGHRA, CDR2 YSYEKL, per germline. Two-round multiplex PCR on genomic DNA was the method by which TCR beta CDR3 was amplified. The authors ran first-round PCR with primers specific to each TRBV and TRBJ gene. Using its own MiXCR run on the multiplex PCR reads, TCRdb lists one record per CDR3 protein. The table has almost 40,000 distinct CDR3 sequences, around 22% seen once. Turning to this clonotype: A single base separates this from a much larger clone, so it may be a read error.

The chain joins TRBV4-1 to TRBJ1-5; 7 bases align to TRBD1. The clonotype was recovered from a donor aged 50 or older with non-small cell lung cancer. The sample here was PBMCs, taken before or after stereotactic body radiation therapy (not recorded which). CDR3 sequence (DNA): TGCGCCAGCAGCCGTTCCCGGGACAGTGTACCTCAGCCCCAGCATTTT. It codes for CASSRSRDSVPQPQHF.